A selection of T cell receptor beta chains follows, all from one sample in a study of CD8 T cells in ankylosing spondylitis. TCRdb re-analysed the 5' RACE reads in MiXCR, keeping a single row per CDR3 protein. The table shows some 800,000 distinct CDR3 sequences, with 10% to 15% occurring only once. Source material: blood, either unsorted or a sorted T cell fraction (not recorded which). These receptors were obtained from a male donor with ankylosing spondylitis. CDR3s include the opening cysteine and the closing phenylalanine or tryptophan. D genes are given only for firm matches. Only part of the rows carry a size: once, few, many, or a class if the clone is expanded.

clone_size: few; j_call: TRBJ1-2; v_call: TRBV4-2; d_call: .; cdr3_aa: CASSQGLGVSYGYTF; cdr3_nt: TGTGCCAGCAGCCAAGGACTCGGGGTGAGCTATGGCTACACCTTC
clone_size: .; j_call: TRBJ2-7; v_call: TRBV15; d_call: TRBD2; cdr3_aa: CATSRDSGTSVYEQYF; cdr3_nt: TGTGCCACCAGCAGAGATTCCGGGACTAGCGTCTACGAGCAGTACTTC
clone_size: once; j_call: TRBJ1-6; v_call: TRBV6-1; d_call: .; cdr3_aa: CASSEMVRLNSSLHF; cdr3_nt: TGTGCCAGCAGTGAAATGGTTCGGTTGAATTCATCCCTCCACTTT
clone_size: many; j_call: TRBJ1-1; v_call: TRBV12-3/TRBV12-4; d_call: .; cdr3_aa: CASSYNPVGLMNTEAFF; cdr3_nt: TGTGCCAGCAGTTATAACCCCGTTGGGCTTATGAACACTGAAGCTTTCTTT
clone_size: .; j_call: TRBJ1-2; v_call: TRBV20-1; d_call: .; cdr3_aa: CSASPAGVGYTF; cdr3_nt: TGCAGTGCTAGCCCTGCAGGGGTCGGCTACACCTTC
clone_size: few; j_call: TRBJ2-1; v_call: TRBV6-2/TRBV6-3; d_call: TRBD2; cdr3_aa: CASSWKLSGRVYNEQFF; cdr3_nt: TGTGCCAGCAGCTGGAAACTTAGCGGGAGAGTCTACAATGAGCAGTTCTTC
clone_size: many; j_call: TRBJ1-5; v_call: TRBV10-3; d_call: .; cdr3_aa: CAISEGPDQPQHF; cdr3_nt: TGTGCCATCAGTGAGGGGCCAGATCAGCCCCAGCATTTT
clone_size: many; j_call: TRBJ2-1; v_call: TRBV7-2; d_call: .; cdr3_aa: CASSLAGPSGDREQFF; cdr3_nt: TGTGCCAGCAGCTTAGCTGGTCCATCCGGGGATAGGGAGCAGTTCTTC
clone_size: few; j_call: TRBJ2-7; v_call: TRBV20-1; d_call: .; cdr3_aa: CSADRHGLGTYEQYF; cdr3_nt: TGCAGTGCTGACCGACACGGCCTAGGGACCTACGAGCAGTACTTC
clone_size: .; j_call: TRBJ2-5; v_call: TRBV20-1; d_call: .; cdr3_aa: CSALDWDQETQYF; cdr3_nt: TGCAGTGCTCTCGACTGGGATCAAGAGACCCAGTACTTC
clone_size: .; j_call: TRBJ2-1; v_call: TRBV5-1; d_call: TRBD2; cdr3_aa: CASSELAGVGNEQFF; cdr3_nt: TGCGCCAGCAGCGAGCTAGCGGGGGTCGGCAATGAGCAGTTCTTC
clone_size: few; j_call: TRBJ2-5; v_call: TRBV4-2; d_call: TRBD2; cdr3_aa: CASSQKNGGGNQETQYF; cdr3_nt: TGTGCCAGCAGCCAGAAGAACGGCGGGGGGAACCAAGAGACCCAGTACTTC
clone_size: many; j_call: TRBJ2-6; v_call: TRBV9; d_call: .; cdr3_aa: CASSTGHSNSGANVLTF; cdr3_nt: TGTGCCAGCAGCACCGGACACTCCAACTCTGGGGCCAACGTCCTGACTTTC
clone_size: many; j_call: TRBJ1-2; v_call: TRBV20-1; d_call: .; cdr3_aa: CGQRTVNSGYTF; cdr3_nt: TGCGGACAACGGACAGTTAATAGTGGCTACACCTTC
clone_size: few; j_call: TRBJ1-1; v_call: TRBV12-3/TRBV12-4; d_call: TRBD1; cdr3_aa: CASTTTGGNTEAFF; cdr3_nt: TGTGCCAGCACCACCACAGGGGGTAACACTGAAGCTTTCTTT
clone_size: .; j_call: TRBJ2-7; v_call: TRBV5-1; d_call: TRBD1; cdr3_aa: CASSISPGTVPYEQYF; cdr3_nt: TGCGCCAGCAGCATAAGTCCCGGGACAGTCCCCTACGAGCAGTACTTC
clone_size: .; j_call: TRBJ2-1; v_call: TRBV9; d_call: TRBD2; cdr3_aa: CASSVPGLAASNEQFF; cdr3_nt: TGTGCCAGCAGCGTCCCGGGACTAGCGGCCTCCAATGAGCAGTTCTTC
clone_size: .; j_call: TRBJ1-1; v_call: TRBV11-2; d_call: .; cdr3_aa: CASSSPGTIVEAFF; cdr3_nt: TGTGCCAGCAGCTCGCCGGGGACTATCGTTGAAGCTTTCTTT
clone_size: .; j_call: TRBJ2-5; v_call: TRBV15; d_call: .; cdr3_aa: CATSRGTTQETQYF; cdr3_nt: TGTGCCACCAGCAGAGGGACAACCCAAGAGACCCAGTACTTC
clone_size: few; j_call: TRBJ1-1; v_call: TRBV2; d_call: TRBD1; cdr3_aa: CASSEALRQGAFF; cdr3_nt: TGTGCCAGCAGTGAAGCGCTTCGACAGGGAGCTTTCTTT
clone_size: few; j_call: TRBJ1-4; v_call: TRBV5-1; d_call: .; cdr3_aa: CASSPREGVREFTNEKLFF; cdr3_nt: TGCGCCAGCAGCCCCCGGGAAGGTGTCAGGGAGTTTACTAATGAAAAACTGTTTTTT
clone_size: many; j_call: TRBJ2-1; v_call: TRBV20-1; d_call: .; cdr3_aa: CSATLYNEQFF; cdr3_nt: TGCAGTGCTACCCTCTACAATGAGCAGTTCTTC
clone_size: many; j_call: TRBJ2-1; v_call: TRBV6-5; d_call: .; cdr3_aa: CASSYRQVRNEQFF; cdr3_nt: TGTGCCAGCAGTTACCGACAGGTGAGGAATGAGCAGTTCTTC
clone_size: few; j_call: TRBJ2-3; v_call: TRBV20-1; d_call: TRBD2; cdr3_aa: CSASFRLAGADTQYF; cdr3_nt: TGCAGTGCTAGCTTCCGACTAGCGGGAGCAGATACGCAGTATTTT
clone_size: .; j_call: TRBJ1-2; v_call: TRBV20-1; d_call: .; cdr3_aa: CSAGTSNYGYTF; cdr3_nt: TGCAGTGCCGGCACCTCTAACTATGGCTACACCTTC
clone_size: .; j_call: TRBJ2-5; v_call: TRBV20-1; d_call: .; cdr3_aa: CSARRVQETQYF; cdr3_nt: TGCAGTGCTAGAAGGGTACAAGAGACCCAGTACTTC
clone_size: few; j_call: TRBJ1-3; v_call: TRBV4-2; d_call: .; cdr3_aa: CASSQRGAGLAGNTIYF; cdr3_nt: TGTGCCAGCAGCCAAAGGGGGGCAGGGTTGGCTGGAAACACCATATATTTT
clone_size: few; j_call: TRBJ2-7; v_call: TRBV6-1; d_call: TRBD2; cdr3_aa: CASSEGGRLYEQYF; cdr3_nt: TGTGCCAGCTCCGAGGGCGGGAGGCTTTACGAGCAGTACTTC
clone_size: many; j_call: TRBJ2-7; v_call: TRBV5-1; d_call: .; cdr3_aa: CASSPDNSYEQYF; cdr3_nt: TGCGCCAGCAGCCCTGACAACTCCTACGAGCAGTACTTC
clone_size: many; j_call: TRBJ1-2; v_call: TRBV28; d_call: .; cdr3_aa: CASSLGAVHYYGYTF; cdr3_nt: TGTGCCAGCAGTTTGGGGGCAGTTCACTACTATGGCTACACCTTC
clone_size: few; j_call: TRBJ2-7; v_call: TRBV4-1; d_call: .; cdr3_aa: CASSQEGGGSRYEQYF; cdr3_nt: TGCGCCAGCAGCCAAGAAGGAGGGGGATCCCGGTACGAGCAGTACTTC
clone_size: .; j_call: TRBJ2-1; v_call: TRBV20-1; d_call: TRBD2; cdr3_aa: CSARDRMWGLTYNEQFF; cdr3_nt: TGCAGTGCTAGAGATCGAATGTGGGGACTAACCTACAATGAGCAGTTCTTC
clone_size: many; j_call: TRBJ1-2; v_call: TRBV4-3; d_call: .; cdr3_aa: CASSPGGTSSGYTF; cdr3_nt: TGCGCCAGCAGCCCCGGGGGGACCTCATCTGGCTACACCTTC
clone_size: few; j_call: TRBJ2-3; v_call: TRBV5-6; d_call: TRBD2; cdr3_aa: CASSLREGRDTQYF; cdr3_nt: TGTGCCAGCAGCTTGCGGGAGGGTAGAGATACGCAGTATTTT
clone_size: few; j_call: TRBJ1-1; v_call: TRBV2; d_call: .; cdr3_aa: CASSVQGEVAEAFF; cdr3_nt: TGTGCCAGCAGTGTACAGGGCGAGGTCGCTGAAGCTTTCTTT
clone_size: many; j_call: TRBJ2-1; v_call: TRBV7-2; d_call: TRBD2; cdr3_aa: CASSLSGTRNEQFF; cdr3_nt: TGTGCCAGCAGCTTATCCGGGACTAGAAATGAGCAGTTCTTC
clone_size: .; j_call: TRBJ2-2; v_call: TRBV5-1; d_call: TRBD1; cdr3_aa: CASSPGTGSVTGELFF; cdr3_nt: TGCGCCAGCAGCCCCGGGACAGGGTCGGTCACCGGGGAGCTGTTTTTT
clone_size: few; j_call: TRBJ2-7; v_call: TRBV6-1; d_call: .; cdr3_aa: CASGNIGSYEQYF; cdr3_nt: TGTGCCAGCGGGAATATCGGATCCTACGAGCAGTACTTC
clone_size: many; j_call: TRBJ2-7; v_call: TRBV20-1; d_call: .; cdr3_aa: CSASAGGYSSYEQYF; cdr3_nt: TGCAGTGCTTCGGCCGGGGGATACAGCTCCTACGAGCAGTACTTC
clone_size: many; j_call: TRBJ1-2; v_call: TRBV7-2; d_call: .; cdr3_aa: CASSLGGYYGYTF; cdr3_nt: TGTGCCAGCAGCTTAGGAGGATACTATGGCTACACCTTC
clone_size: many; j_call: TRBJ1-2; v_call: TRBV28; d_call: TRBD1; cdr3_aa: CASSWTGGYGYTF; cdr3_nt: TGTGCCAGCAGCTGGACAGGGGGCTATGGCTACACCTTC
clone_size: .; j_call: TRBJ2-5; v_call: TRBV12-3/TRBV12-4; d_call: .; cdr3_aa: CASSPWQGIQETQYF; cdr3_nt: TGTGCCAGCAGCCCTTGGCAGGGAATTCAAGAGACCCAGTACTTC
clone_size: many; j_call: TRBJ2-7; v_call: TRBV29-1; d_call: TRBD2; cdr3_aa: CSVVPSGRGEQYF; cdr3_nt: TGCAGCGTTGTCCCCAGCGGGAGGGGCGAGCAGTACTTC
clone_size: .; j_call: TRBJ1-1; v_call: TRBV7-6; d_call: .; cdr3_aa: CASSLGWRETEAFF; cdr3_nt: TGTGCCAGCAGCTTAGGGTGGAGGGAGACTGAAGCTTTCTTT